This is a list of T cell receptor beta chains from one sample in a study of cytomegalovirus exposure and HLA in healthy donors. Assay: immunoSEQ multiplex PCR; the TCRdb copy retains only in-frame clones and omits some. The sample consists of 150,000 to 200,000 clones, around 62% of them appearing once. The sample was PBMCs. These receptors were taken from a man between 40 and 49 years old in good health and CMV-seronegative. The CDR3 runs from the conserved cysteine through the conserved F or W. The D gene is left open where the match is weak. Some rows have no size entry. The others give once, few or many, or a class for an expanded clone.

>.|TRBJ1-5|TRBD1|TRBV4-1
CASSQETWGQGYQPQHF
TGCGCCAGCAGCCAGGAAACCTGGGGACAGGGCTATCAGCCCCAGCATTTT
>.|TRBJ2-1|.|TRBV7-8
CASSGRRALDNEQFF
TGTGCCAGCAGCGGTAGGAGGGCCCTGGACAATGAGCAGTTCTTC
>.|TRBJ2-5|TRBD2|TRBV7-3
CASSLGAAGGPEETQYF
TGTGCCAGCAGCTTAGGAGCGGCGGGAGGGCCGGAGGAGACCCAGTACTTC
>few|TRBJ2-1|TRBD2|TRBV5-1
CASSWVGLALPNEQFF
TGCGCCAGCAGCTGGGTGGGACTAGCCCTACCTAATGAGCAGTTCTTC
>few|TRBJ2-7|.|TRBV2
CASRYRRDSYEQYF
TGTGCCAGCAGATATCGCAGGGACTCCTACGAGCAGTACTTC
>once|TRBJ2-1|.|TRBV4-1
CASSQGVQGNNEQFF
TGCGCCAGCAGCCAGGGGGTACAGGGAAACAATGAGCAGTTCTTC
>.|TRBJ2-7|.|TRBV19
CASSIVGGDEQYF
TGTGCCAGTAGTATAGTTGGGGGCGACGAGCAGTACTTC
>.|TRBJ2-5|.|TRBV6-1
CASSEGFGGETQYF
TGTGCCAGCAGTGAAGGTTTTGGAGGGGAGACCCAGTACTTC
>few|TRBJ1-5|TRBD1|TRBV27
CASSDRVGNQPQHF
TGTGCCAGCAGTGACAGGGTAGGCAATCAGCCCCAGCATTTT
>.|TRBJ2-7|TRBD2|TRBV11-2
CASSLDIAGGREQYF
TGTGCCAGCAGCTTAGACATAGCGGGAGGGCGCGAGCAGTACTTC
>.|TRBJ1-6|TRBD1|TRBV5-6
CASSWGGQGGSPLHF
TGTGCCAGCAGCTGGGGGGGACAGGGGGGATCACCCCTCCACTTT
>.|TRBJ1-4|TRBD1|TRBV14
CASSQVAGTDLFF
TGTGCCAGCAGCCAAGTTGCCGGGACAGACCTGTTTTTT
>.|TRBJ1-1|TRBD1|TRBV27
CASSKDRGGTEAFF
TGTGCCAGCAGTAAAGACAGGGGGGGGACTGAAGCTTTCTTT
>.|TRBJ2-3|TRBD1|TRBV5-1
CASSLEGTGGADTQYF
TGCGCCAGCAGCTTGGAAGGGACAGGGGGCGCAGATACGCAGTATTTT
>.|TRBJ2-7|.|TRBV6-1
CASSGPTYEQYF
TGTGCCTCCAGCGGCCCGACCTACGAGCAGTACTTC
>.|TRBJ1-5|.|TRBV30
CAWSVNRQPSNQPQHF
TGTGCCTGGAGTGTCAACCGACAACCTAGCAATCAGCCCCAGCATTTT